These T cell receptor beta chains were read from a single sample in a study of cytomegalovirus exposure and HLA in healthy donors. Generated by immunoSEQ multiplex PCR, the TCRdb table keeps only in-frame clones and is missing some. Among some 150,000 clones listed, 70% to 80% were seen once. Sequencing was carried out using PBMCs. The receptor source for this set is a male donor in good health and CMV-seronegative. CDR3s include the opening cysteine and the closing phenylalanine or tryptophan. The D gene is left open where the match is weak. A clone size is listed for some rows: how often the clone was seen (once, few, many), or a class if it is expanded.

v_gene,abundance,d_gene,j_gene,CDR3aa,CDR3nt
TRBV7-2,-,TRBD1,TRBJ1-6,CASSLDRGDLGPLHF,TGTGCCAGCAGCTTGGACAGGGGGGACCTGGGACCCCTCCACTTT
TRBV5-1,-,-,TRBJ2-3,CASSRGAITDTQYF,TGCGCCAGCAGTCGGGGAGCCATCACAGATACGCAGTATTTT
TRBV7-2,-,-,TRBJ1-2,CASSLTSYGYTF,TGTGCCAGCAGCCTGACAAGCTATGGCTACACCTTC
TRBV5-4,-,-,TRBJ1-2,CASSLDSNYGYTF,TGTGCCAGCAGCCTGGACAGCAACTATGGCTACACCTTC
TRBV5-4,-,TRBD2,TRBJ2-5,CASSPEPGGVRETQYF,TGTGCCAGCAGCCCGGAGCCGGGGGGGGTAAGAGAGACCCAGTACTTC
TRBV2,-,TRBD1,TRBJ1-2,CASSGSGGGYGYTF,TGTGCCAGCAGTGGCTCAGGGGGCGGCTATGGCTACACCTTC
TRBV18,-,-,TRBJ1-3,CASQEDSGNTIYF,TGTGCCAGCCAAGAGGACTCTGGAAACACCATATATTTT
TRBV4-1,-,TRBD1,TRBJ1-2,CASSQVGAWGQVNTF,TGCGCCAGCAGCCAAGTTGGGGCATGGGGACAGGTAAACACCTTC
TRBV29-1,few,-,TRBJ2-3,CSVGEGSAEYTQYF,TGCAGCGTTGGAGAGGGGAGTGCTGAGTATACGCAGTATTTT
TRBV4-3,-,-,TRBJ2-1,CASSQRGPWGDEQFF,TGCGCCAGCAGCCAAAGGGGTCCGTGGGGGGATGAGCAGTTCTTC
TRBV7-9,few,TRBD2,TRBJ2-3,CASSLAPVAGSDTQYF,TGTGCCAGCAGCTTAGCGCCGGTAGCGGGGTCGGATACGCAGTATTTT
TRBV6-1,-,-,TRBJ2-1,CASSELDRYNEQFF,TGTGCCAGCAGTGAACTAGACAGGTACAATGAGCAGTTCTTC
TRBV30,once,TRBD1,TRBJ2-5,CAWGTGAGKTQYF,TGTGCCTGGGGGACAGGGGCAGGGAAGACCCAGTACTTC
TRBV19,-,-,TRBJ1-5,CASRVTHPQGYQPQHF,TGTGCCAGTAGGGTAACCCATCCCCAGGGGTATCAGCCCCAGCATTTT
TRBV2,-,TRBD1,TRBJ1-1,CASSALGQGGTEAFF,TGTGCCAGCAGTGCTCTGGGACAGGGAGGCACTGAAGCTTTCTTT
TRBV18,-,TRBD1,TRBJ2-5,CASSPGQGWETQYF,TGTGCCAGCTCACCCGGACAGGGTTGGGAGACCCAGTACTTC
TRBV7-9,-,-,TRBJ1-3,CASSLDSLFSGNTIYF,TGTGCCAGCAGCCTGGACAGTCTCTTCTCTGGAAACACCATATATTTT